These 8 T cell receptor beta chains came from one sample sequenced in a study of T cells in Graves' hyperthyroidism and ophthalmopathy. Template material for amplifying TCR beta CDR3 regions consisted of RNA transcripts. First-round RT-PCR targeting the TCR CDR3 was performed with the HTBI primer set. One entry per CDR3 protein results from TCRdb running MiXCR on the multiplex PCR reads. The profile shows around 260,000 distinct CDR3 sequences, 25% to 30% of them singletons. The sample consisted of blood. The origin of the receptors is a man aged 35 to 55 with Graves' hyperthyroidism that later progressed to Graves' ophthalmopathy.

This clonotype was counted many times. The V call is TRBV3-1, the J call TRBJ2-5; D uncertain. The ends were cut back, 2 bases at V and 5 bases at J, with 15 bases in the middle. The CDR3 has 15 residues. CDR1 LGHDT and CDR2 YNNKEL come from the germline V gene (reference sequence). CDR3 in DNA: TGTGCCAGCAGCCAATCAGGAACCCAACGGGAGACCCAGTACTTC. This translates into CASSQSGTQRETQYF.

In this sample, this clonotype turned up many times. This chain's CDR3 is CASSPKLGAKNIQYF. In DNA form, the CDR3 reads TGTGCCAGCAGCCCCAAGTTAGGGGCCAAAAACATTCAGTACTTC. The chain combines TRBV27 with TRBJ2-4; D not certain. Trimming stripped 6 bases from V and 1 base from J, with 13 bases between. The CDR3 runs to 15 residues. The germline V gene encodes CDR1 MNHEY and CDR2 SMNVEV (reference sequence).

This clonotype was seen a few times. The chain joins TRBV5-6 to TRBJ2-5, with a weak D call TRBD2 (6 bases). Trimming pared 2 bases from V and 5 bases from J, leaving 19 bases between. CDR1 and CDR2 (germline): SGHDT, YYEEEE. This CDR3 is built from 16 residues. CDR3 loop: CASSFFLPGRKETQYF. The DNA for the CDR3 is TGTGCCAGCAGCTTCTTCCTTCCGGGGAGGAAGGAGACCCAGTACTTC.

This clonotype was detected ten times or more. Written as DNA, the CDR3 is TGTGCCAGTAGTACCCGGGACAGGGAGACTGAAGCTTTCTTT. Its protein is CASSTRDRETEAFF. The V gene is TRBV19, the J gene TRBJ1-1; 9 positions agree with TRBD1. The J segment lost 5 bases and the V segment lost 4 bases, leaving 5 bases of the junction unmatched. The CDR3 is made up of 14 amino acids. Per germline, CDR1 LNHDA and CDR2 SQIVND (reference sequence). The full variable domain, completed using reference TRBV19 and TRBJ1-1, is DGGITQSPKYLFRKEGQNVTLSCEQNLNHDAMYWYRQDPGQGLRLIYYSQIVNDFQKGDIAEGYSVSREKKESFPLTVTSAQKNPTAFYLCASSTRDRETEAFFGQGTRLTVV.

This clonotype has at least ten counts. J is TRBJ2-2 and V is TRBV3-1; no firm D call. The germline V and J ends were trimmed by 4 bases and 9 bases, with 15 bases remaining between them. CDR3 size: 14 residues. Per the germline V gene, CDR1 is LGHDT and CDR2 is YNNKEL (reference sequence). The CDR3 DNA reads as TGTGCCAGCAGCCCCTCGGGTTACCCTCGGGAGCTGTTTTTT. Translation gives CASSPSGYPRELFF.

This clonotype was recorded at least ten times. V gene TRBV7-3 combines with J gene TRBJ2-2; 9 bases are shared with TRBD2. Trimming took 5 bases from V and 3 from J; bases not matched to a gene: 7. CDR3 length equals 16 residues. Germline values: CDR1 SGHTA, CDR2 FQGTGA. Here the CDR3 reads CASSTSAGGDTGELFF. The CDR3 DNA reads TGTGCCAGCAGCACATCAGCGGGAGGCGACACCGGGGAGCTGTTTTTT.

This clonotype was counted ten times or more. V is TRBV6-5 and J is TRBJ2-5; D ambiguous. The CDR3 loop spans 13 amino acids. Trimming removed 2 bases from V and 5 bases from J, with 9 bases in between. From germline, CDR1 is MNHEY and CDR2 SVGAGI. This CDR3 reads CASSYVSGETQYF. The CDR3 DNA follows: TGTGCCAGCAGTTACGTGAGTGGGGAGACCCAGTACTTC.

The table lists this clonotype with many counts. At one end the junction does not follow the germline gene, possibly because of a read error. The gene calls are TRBV29-1 and TRBJ2-2; tentatively, D is TRBD2 (5 bases). This CDR3 has 16 amino acids. Per germline, CDR1 SQVTM and CDR2 ANQGSEA. For the CDR3, the DNA is TGCAGCGTTGATATTGGGCAGAAAGACGACACCGGGGAGCTGGTTTTT. It is translated as CSVDIGQKDDTGELVF.